The 2 T cell receptor beta chains reported below all come from one sample, sequenced in a study of control samples from healthy donors and cancer patients. The method was immunoSEQ multiplex PCR; TCRdb's version includes in-frame clones alone and lacks a portion of them. The sample includes around 79,000 clones, 80% to 95% of them seen just once. Sequenced sample: PBMCs. The receptors come from a woman aged 40 to 50 with lung cancer.

This chain links TRBV2 with TRBJ2-1; TRBD2 is a possible D gene (7 bases). The germline CDR1 and CDR2 sequences are SNHLY and FYNNEI. V gave up 8 bases and J gave up 0 bases, with 17 bases separating them. The CDR3 loop spans 16 amino acids. In nucleotides, the CDR3 is TGTGCCAGCTCCCTGCGGGGGCTGGGCTCCTACAATGAGCAGTTCTTC. Residues: CASSLRGLGSYNEQFF.

The chain joins TRBV12-3 or TRBV12-4 to TRBJ1-3; no reliable D call. V gave up 2 bases and J gave up 4 bases, with 6 bases separating them. The length of the CDR3 is 13 residues. In DNA form, the CDR3 reads TGTGCCAGCAGTTTAAATCAGGGAAACACCATATATTTT. It specifies CASSLNQGNTIYF.